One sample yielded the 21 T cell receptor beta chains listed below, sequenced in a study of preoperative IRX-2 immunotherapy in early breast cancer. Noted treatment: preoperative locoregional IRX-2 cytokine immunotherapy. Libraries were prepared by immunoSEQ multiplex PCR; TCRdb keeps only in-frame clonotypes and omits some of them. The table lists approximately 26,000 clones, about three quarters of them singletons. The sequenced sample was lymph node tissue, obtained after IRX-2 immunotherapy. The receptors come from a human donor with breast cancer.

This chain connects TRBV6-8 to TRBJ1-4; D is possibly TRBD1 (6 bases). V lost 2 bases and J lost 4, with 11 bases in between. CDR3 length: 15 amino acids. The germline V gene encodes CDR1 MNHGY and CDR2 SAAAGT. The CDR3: CASSYLGRGNEKLFF. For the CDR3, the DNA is TGTGCCAGCAGTTACCTGGGCAGGGGTAATGAAAAACTGTTTTTT.

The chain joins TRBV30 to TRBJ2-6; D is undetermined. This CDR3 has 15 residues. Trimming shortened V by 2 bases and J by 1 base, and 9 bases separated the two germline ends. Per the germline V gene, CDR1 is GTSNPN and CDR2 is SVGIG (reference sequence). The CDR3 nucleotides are TGTGCCTGGAGTCGGACGGCATCTGGGGCCAACGTCCTGACTTTC. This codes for CAWSRTASGANVLTF.

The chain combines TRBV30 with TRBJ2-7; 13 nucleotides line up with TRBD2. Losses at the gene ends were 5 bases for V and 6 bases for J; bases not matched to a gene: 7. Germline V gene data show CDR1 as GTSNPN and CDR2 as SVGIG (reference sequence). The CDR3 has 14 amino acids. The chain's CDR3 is CAWGGLAGSGEQYF. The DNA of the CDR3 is TGTGCCTGGGGGGGACTAGCGGGATCGGGCGAGCAGTACTTC.

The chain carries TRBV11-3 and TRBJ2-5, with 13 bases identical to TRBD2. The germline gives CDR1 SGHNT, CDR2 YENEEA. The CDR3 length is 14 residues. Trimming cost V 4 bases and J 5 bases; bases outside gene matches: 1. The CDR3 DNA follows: TGTGCCAGCAGCTCGGGACTAGCGGGGGAGACCCAGTACTTC. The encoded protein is CASSSGLAGETQYF.

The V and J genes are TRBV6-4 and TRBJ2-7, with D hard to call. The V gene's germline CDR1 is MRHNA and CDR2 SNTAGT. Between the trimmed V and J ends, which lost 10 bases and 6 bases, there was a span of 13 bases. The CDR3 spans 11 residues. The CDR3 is CAITDQGEQYF. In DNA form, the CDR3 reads TGTGCCATCACGGATCAAGGCGAGCAGTACTTC.

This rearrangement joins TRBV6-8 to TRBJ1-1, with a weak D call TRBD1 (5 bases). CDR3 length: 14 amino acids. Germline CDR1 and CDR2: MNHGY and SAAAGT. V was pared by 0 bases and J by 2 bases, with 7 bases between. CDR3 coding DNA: TGTGCCAGCAGTTACTCGGGGGGTAACACTGAAGCTTTCTTT. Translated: CASSYSGGNTEAFF.

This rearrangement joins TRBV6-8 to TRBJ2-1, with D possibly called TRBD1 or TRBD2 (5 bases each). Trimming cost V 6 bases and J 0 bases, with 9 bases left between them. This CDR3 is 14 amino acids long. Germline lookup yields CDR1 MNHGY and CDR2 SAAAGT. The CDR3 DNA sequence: TGTGCCAGCAGGGGGACGGACTCCTACAATGAGCAGTTCTTC. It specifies CASRGTDSYNEQFF.

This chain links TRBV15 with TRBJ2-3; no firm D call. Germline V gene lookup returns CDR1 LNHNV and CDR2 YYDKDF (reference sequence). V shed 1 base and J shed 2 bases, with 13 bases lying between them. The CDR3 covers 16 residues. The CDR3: CATSRVNQLHTDTQYF. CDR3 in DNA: TGTGCCACCAGCAGAGTAAACCAACTGCACACAGATACGCAGTATTTT.

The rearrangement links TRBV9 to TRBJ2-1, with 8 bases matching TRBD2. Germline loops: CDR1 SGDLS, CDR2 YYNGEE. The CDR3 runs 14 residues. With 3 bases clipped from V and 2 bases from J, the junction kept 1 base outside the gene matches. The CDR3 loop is CASSGLATYNEQFF. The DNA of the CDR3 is TGTGCCAGCAGCGGACTAGCGACCTACAATGAGCAGTTCTTC.

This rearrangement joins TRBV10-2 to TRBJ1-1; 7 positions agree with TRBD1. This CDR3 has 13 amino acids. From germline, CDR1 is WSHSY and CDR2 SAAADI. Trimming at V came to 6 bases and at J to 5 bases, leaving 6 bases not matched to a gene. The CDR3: CASSMQGGTEAFF. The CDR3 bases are TGCGCCAGCAGCATGCAGGGGGGTACTGAAGCTTTCTTT.

For the CDR3, the DNA is TGTGCCAGCTCACCGGGCCGGGGGAATGGCTACACCTTC. Translating it yields CASSPGRGNGYTF. The chain is built from TRBV18 and TRBJ1-2; D possibly corresponds to TRBD1 (5 bases). The V and J ends lost 3 bases and 6 bases respectively, with 11 bases between them. The length of the CDR3 is 13 residues. Germline V gene sequence: CDR1 KGHSH, CDR2 LQKENI.

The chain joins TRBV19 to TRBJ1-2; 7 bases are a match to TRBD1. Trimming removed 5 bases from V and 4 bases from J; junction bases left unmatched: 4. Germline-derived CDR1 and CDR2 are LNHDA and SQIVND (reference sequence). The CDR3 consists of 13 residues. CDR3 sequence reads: CASSPGTAYGYTF. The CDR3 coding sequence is TGTGCCAGTAGTCCCGGGACAGCCTATGGCTACACCTTC.

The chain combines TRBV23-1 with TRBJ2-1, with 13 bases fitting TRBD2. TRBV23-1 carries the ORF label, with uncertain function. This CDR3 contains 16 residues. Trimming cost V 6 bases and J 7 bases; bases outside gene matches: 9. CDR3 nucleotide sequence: TGCGCCAGCAGCCAAGGACCGGGACTAGCGGGAAATGAGCAGTTCTTC. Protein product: CASSQGPGLAGNEQFF.

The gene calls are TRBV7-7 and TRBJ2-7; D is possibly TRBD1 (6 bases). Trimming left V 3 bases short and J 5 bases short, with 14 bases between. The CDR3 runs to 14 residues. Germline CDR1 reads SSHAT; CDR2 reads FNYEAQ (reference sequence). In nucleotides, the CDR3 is TGTGCCAGCAGCTTCAAGACAGGCGGAGACGAGCAGTACTTC. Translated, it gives CASSFKTGGDEQYF.

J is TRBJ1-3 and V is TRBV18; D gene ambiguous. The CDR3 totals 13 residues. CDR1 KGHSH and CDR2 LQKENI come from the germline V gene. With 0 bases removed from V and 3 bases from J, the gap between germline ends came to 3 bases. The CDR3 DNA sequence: TGTGCCAGCTCACCACCCGGTGGAAACACCATATATTTT. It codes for CASSPPGGNTIYF.

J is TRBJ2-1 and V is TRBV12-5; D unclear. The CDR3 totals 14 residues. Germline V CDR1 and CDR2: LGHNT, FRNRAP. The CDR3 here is CASTLEYSYNEQFF. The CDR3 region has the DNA TGTGCCAGCACCTTGGAGTACTCCTACAATGAGCAGTTCTTC.

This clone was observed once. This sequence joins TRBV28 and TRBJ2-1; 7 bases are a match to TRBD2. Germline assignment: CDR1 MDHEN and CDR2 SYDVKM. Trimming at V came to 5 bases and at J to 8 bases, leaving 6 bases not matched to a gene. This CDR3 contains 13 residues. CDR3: CASSHRLAHEQFF. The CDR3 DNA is TGTGCCAGCAGTCATAGACTAGCCCATGAGCAGTTCTTC.

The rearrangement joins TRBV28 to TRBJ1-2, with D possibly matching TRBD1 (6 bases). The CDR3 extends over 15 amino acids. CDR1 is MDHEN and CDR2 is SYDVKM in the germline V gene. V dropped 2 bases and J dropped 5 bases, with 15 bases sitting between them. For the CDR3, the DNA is TGTGCCAGCAGTTTACCATATGGACAGCCTTATGGCTACACCTTC. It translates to CASSLPYGQPYGYTF.

The CDR3 loop is CASSLMEGATDTQYF. CDR3 DNA: TGTGCCAGCAGTCTAATGGAGGGGGCCACAGATACGCAGTATTTT. The chain carries TRBV14 and TRBJ2-3, with a possible D match to TRBD1 (7 bases). CDR1 is SGHDN and CDR2 is FVKESK in the germline V gene. V was cut by 6 bases and J by 2 bases, with 15 bases left in between. CDR3 length: 15 residues.

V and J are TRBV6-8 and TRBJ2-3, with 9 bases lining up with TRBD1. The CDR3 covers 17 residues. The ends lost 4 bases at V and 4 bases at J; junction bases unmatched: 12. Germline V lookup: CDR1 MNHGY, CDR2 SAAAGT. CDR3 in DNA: TGTGCCAGCAGTTTCCGGGACAGGGTTTCGAGCCCAGATACGCAGTATTTT. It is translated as CASSFRDRVSSPDTQYF.

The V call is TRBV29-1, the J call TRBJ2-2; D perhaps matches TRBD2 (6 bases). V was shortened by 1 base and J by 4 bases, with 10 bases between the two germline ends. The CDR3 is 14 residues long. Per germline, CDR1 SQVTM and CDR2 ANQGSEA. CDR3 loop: CSVEGERVTGELFF. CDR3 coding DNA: TGCAGCGTTGAAGGGGAGCGGGTCACCGGGGAGCTGTTTTTT.